Listed below are T cell receptor beta chains from one sample, sequenced in a study of cytomegalovirus exposure and HLA in healthy donors. Some clones are missing from TCRdb's copy, which holds only in-frame ones; the method was immunoSEQ multiplex PCR. The data hold 65,000 to 95,000 clones, with roughly 78% observed a single time. The sample taken for sequencing was PBMCs. These receptors came from a male donor in good health and CMV-seropositive. Each CDR3 is given with its conserved first and last residue. The order of the fields is V gene, CDR3 length, D gene, J gene, clone size, CDR3 protein, CDR3 DNA. The D gene is left open where the match is weak. Size values are once, few and many counts, or a class for expanded clones, and some rows have none.

TRBV28	14	TRBD2	TRBJ2-2	.	CASSYTSGRRELFF	TGTGCCAGCAGTTACACTAGCGGGAGAAGGGAGCTGTTTTTT
TRBV5-1	17	TRBD2	TRBJ2-3	.	CASSRKTSGRNTDTQYF	TGCGCCAGCAGCCGCAAGACTAGCGGCCGAAACACAGATACGCAGTATTTT
TRBV5-4	17	.	TRBJ2-3	.	CASSLEHRDHSTDTQYF	TGTGCCAGCAGCTTGGAACACAGGGATCACAGCACAGATACGCAGTATTTT
TRBV10-3	15	.	TRBJ1-3	.	CAIRAQVDSGNTIYF	TGTGCCATCAGAGCACAGGTCGACTCTGGAAACACCATATATTTT
TRBV9	16	TRBD1	TRBJ2-1	once	CASSPRGDRGRDEQFF	TGTGCCAGCAGCCCTAGAGGGGACAGGGGGAGAGATGAGCAGTTCTTC
TRBV5-1	16	TRBD2	TRBJ2-1	.	CASSPSGRSSYNEQFF	TGCGCCAGCAGCCCTAGCGGGAGGAGCTCCTACAATGAGCAGTTCTTC
TRBV5-1	15	TRBD2	TRBJ2-1	.	CASSLGSGRINEQFF	TGCGCCAGCAGCTTGGGTAGCGGGAGAATAAATGAGCAGTTCTTC
TRBV2	15	TRBD1	TRBJ1-5	.	CASTQGQGVSQPQHF	TGTGCCAGCACCCAGGGACAGGGGGTTTCTCAGCCCCAGCATTTT
TRBV7-6	16	TRBD1	TRBJ1-4	.	CASSDPRTGLNEKLFF	TGTGCCAGCAGCGATCCGCGGACAGGGCTTAATGAAAAACTGTTTTTT
TRBV6-5	14	TRBD1	TRBJ1-2	.	CASSYSGQRYGYTF	TGTGCCAGCAGTTACTCGGGACAGAGATATGGCTACACCTTC
TRBV28	18	TRBD1	TRBJ1-1	.	CASSSPGQGVLGGTEAFF	TGTGCCAGCAGTTCACCGGGACAGGGGGTCCTTGGGGGAACTGAAGCTTTCTTT
TRBV4-2	15	.	TRBJ1-1	.	CASSQETHSPTEAFF	TGTGCCAGCAGCCAAGAAACACATTCTCCCACTGAAGCTTTCTTT
TRBV10-1	14	TRBD1	TRBJ2-5	.	CASSEDRVQETQYF	TGCGCCAGCAGTGAGGACAGGGTACAAGAGACCCAGTACTTC
TRBV28	17	.	TRBJ2-5	.	CASSFLAGALPRETQYF	TGTGCCAGCAGTTTCTTGGCAGGGGCGCTACCACGAGAGACCCAGTACTTC
TRBV5-1	14	.	TRBJ2-1	.	CASSLQGSIDEQFF	TGCGCCAGCAGCTTGCAAGGGAGTATTGATGAGCAGTTCTTC
TRBV19	16	TRBD2	TRBJ2-1	.	CASSIAFISGVNEQFF	TGTGCCAGTAGTATTGCCTTTATTAGCGGGGTGAATGAGCAGTTCTTC
TRBV5-1	20	TRBD1	TRBJ1-2	.	CASSLVGYRGHNPPNYGYTF	TGCGCCAGCAGCTTGGTGGGGTATAGGGGGCACAACCCACCTAACTATGGCTACACCTTC
TRBV5-1	14	.	TRBJ1-1	few	CASSLSALSTEAFF	TGCGCCAGCAGCTTGAGTGCATTGAGCACTGAAGCTTTCTTT
TRBV2	12	.	TRBJ2-2	.	CASSSRTGELFF	TGTGCCAGCAGTTCGCGGACCGGGGAGCTGTTTTTT
TRBV5-4	15	.	TRBJ1-1	.	CASSFGGRGNTEAFF	TGTGCCAGCAGCTTTGGAGGCAGGGGGAACACTGAAGCTTTCTTT
TRBV14	15	.	TRBJ1-1	.	CASSHRSTMNTEAFF	TGTGCCAGCAGCCATCGGAGCACCATGAACACTGAAGCTTTCTTT
TRBV10-3	15	.	TRBJ2-7	.	CAISGIGGGRYEQYF	TGTGCCATCAGTGGGATAGGCGGCGGAAGATACGAGCAGTACTTC
TRBV7-9	15	.	TRBJ1-5	few	CARNYRSRINQPQHF	TGTGCCAGAAACTACCGATCGAGGATCAATCAGCCCCAGCATTTT
TRBV10-3	18	TRBD2	TRBJ2-7	.	CAISARSGTSGSRYEQYF	TGTGCCATCAGTGCACGCTCCGGGACTAGCGGGAGTCGGTACGAGCAGTACTTC
TRBV6-4	17	.	TRBJ2-2	.	CASSDSPASSNTGELFF	TGTGCCAGCAGTGACTCCCCTGCTAGCAGCAACACCGGGGAGCTGTTTTTT
TRBV15	14	.	TRBJ2-7	.	CATSRLGVAYEQYF	TGTGCCACCAGCAGGCTGGGAGTTGCCTACGAGCAGTACTTC
TRBV11-2	14	.	TRBJ2-7	.	CASSLSGTTYEQYF	TGTGCCAGCAGCTTAAGCGGGACAACCTACGAGCAGTACTTC
TRBV28	14	TRBD1	TRBJ1-2	.	CASSLPDRDLGYTF	TGTGCCAGCAGCCTGCCGGACAGGGACCTTGGCTACACCTTC
TRBV28	13	.	TRBJ1-2	.	CASSLPGSYGYTF	TGTGCCAGCAGTTTACCAGGGTCCTATGGCTACACCTTC
TRBV6-5	15	TRBD1	TRBJ2-5	.	CASSLGQGEAETQYF	TGTGCCAGCAGTCTGGGACAGGGGGAGGCAGAGACCCAGTACTTC
TRBV7-8	15	.	TRBJ1-5	.	CAIITREGGNQPQHF	TGTGCCATCATAACACGGGAAGGCGGCAATCAGCCCCAGCATTTT
TRBV5-4	15	.	TRBJ1-4	few	CASSLGGAANEKLFF	TGTGCCAGCAGCTTGGGTGGGGCAGCTAATGAAAAACTGTTTTTT
TRBV28	13	.	TRBJ1-1	.	CASSFVRNTEAFF	TGTGCCAGCAGTTTTGTCAGGAACACTGAAGCTTTCTTT
TRBV4-1	13	.	TRBJ2-2	few	CASSQDEGMELFF	TGCGCCAGCAGCCAAGATGAGGGAATGGAGCTGTTTTTT
TRBV6-6	14	TRBD1	TRBJ1-3	once	CASQTTGDGNTIYF	TGTGCCAGCCAGACCACAGGGGATGGAAACACCATATATTTT
TRBV28	13	TRBD1	TRBJ1-4	.	CASSGTVNEKLFF	TGTGCCAGCAGTGGGACAGTTAATGAAAAACTGTTTTTT
TRBV7-9	17	TRBD1	TRBJ1-1	.	CASSSTDRGKLNTEAFF	TGTGCCAGCAGCTCCACGGACAGGGGGAAACTGAACACTGAAGCTTTCTTT
TRBV19	16	TRBD1	TRBJ1-1	.	CASSIVQGLGNTEAFF	TGTGCCAGTAGTATCGTACAGGGGCTAGGGAACACTGAAGCTTTCTTT
TRBV28	14	.	TRBJ2-3	.	CASSLLVPADTQYF	TGTGCCAGCAGTTTGTTGGTCCCCGCGGATACGCAGTATTTT
TRBV14	14	.	TRBJ2-7	few	CASSQDGPAREQYF	TGTGCCAGCAGCCAAGATGGGCCCGCACGGGAGCAGTACTTC
TRBV7-9	14	TRBD1	TRBJ2-5	.	CASSDTRDRETQYF	TGTGCCAGCAGCGACACTCGGGACAGAGAGACCCAGTACTTC
TRBV15	19	TRBD2	TRBJ2-5	.	CATSRDRTSGRFYQETQYF	TGTGCCACCAGCAGAGATCGGACTAGCGGGAGGTTCTACCAAGAGACCCAGTACTTC
TRBV5-6	12	.	TRBJ1-5	.	CASSRGIQPQHF	TGTGCCAGCAGCAGGGGGATTCAGCCCCAGCATTTT
TRBV28	13	.	TRBJ1-3	.	CASIYRVGNTIYF	TGTGCCAGCATCTACCGGGTTGGAAACACCATATATTTT
TRBV15	14	TRBD1	TRBJ2-3	.	CATSKTGGTDTQYF	TGTGCCACCAGCAAGACAGGGGGTACAGATACGCAGTATTTT
TRBV5-1	13	.	TRBJ1-1	.	CASSLAYFAEAFF	TGCGCCAGCAGCTTGGCCTATTTCGCTGAAGCTTTCTTT
TRBV7-2	13	TRBD2	TRBJ2-5	.	CASSEAGVGTQYF	TGTGCCAGCAGCGAGGCGGGGGTGGGGACCCAGTACTTC
TRBV7-9	13	.	TRBJ1-2	.	CASSLTEYYGYTF	TGTGCCAGCAGCCTTACAGAATACTATGGCTACACCTTC